This T cell receptor beta chain is from a study of siplizumab effects on memory and regulatory T cells. The assay was immunoSEQ multiplex PCR, and TCRdb's table has in-frame clones only and misses some. The repertoire has under 110,000 clones, over 90% of them found once; the top ten carry around 12%. With 0 bases removed from V and 8 bases from J, the gap between germline ends came to 8 bases. The CDR3 totals 13 residues. Per germline, CDR1 SGHTA and CDR2 FQGTGA. The receptor's source is a human donor in good health. Specimen: non-Treg CD4+ T cells sorted from blood. This chain uses TRBV7-3 with TRBJ2-1; D is unclear. The CDR3 is CASSLTSAHEQFF. The CDR3 DNA sequence: TGTGCCAGCAGCTTAACGAGTGCCCATGAGCAGTTCTTC.